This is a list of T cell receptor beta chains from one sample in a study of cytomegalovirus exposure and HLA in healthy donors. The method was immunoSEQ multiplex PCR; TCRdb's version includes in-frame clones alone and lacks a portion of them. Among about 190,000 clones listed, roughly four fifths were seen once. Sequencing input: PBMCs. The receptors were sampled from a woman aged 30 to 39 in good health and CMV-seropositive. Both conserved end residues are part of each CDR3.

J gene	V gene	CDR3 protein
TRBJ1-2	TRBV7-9	CASSLLQNYGYTF
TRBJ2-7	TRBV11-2	CASSPRQGATYEQYF
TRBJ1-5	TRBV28	CASSLGGSGRNFRNQPQHF
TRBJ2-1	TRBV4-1	CASSPPAGAEQFF
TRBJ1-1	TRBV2	CATLDRNTEAFF
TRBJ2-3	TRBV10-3	CAISGSAGGDTQYF
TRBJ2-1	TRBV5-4	CASIGQSANEQFF
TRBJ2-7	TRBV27	CASSRSRQGSYEQYF
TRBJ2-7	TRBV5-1	CASSASGTSGRYEQYF
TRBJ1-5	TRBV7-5	CVRPPMREDQPQHF
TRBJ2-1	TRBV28	CASSPYNEQFF
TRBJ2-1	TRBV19	CASSIASGSNEQFF
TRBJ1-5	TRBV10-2	CASSERRGVGNQPQHF
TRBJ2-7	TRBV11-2	CASSLVLGEPYEQYF
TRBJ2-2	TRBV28	CASKGAAGELFF
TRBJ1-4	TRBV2	CASRPGTTNEKLFF
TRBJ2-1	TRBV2	CASRDRGYNEQFF
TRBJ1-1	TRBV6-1	CASSYRGTRAFF
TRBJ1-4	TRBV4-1	CASSRRDRGRSNEKLFF
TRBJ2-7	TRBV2	CASTGGSYEQYF
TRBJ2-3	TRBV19	CASSIGLGTDTQYF
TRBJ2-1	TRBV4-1	CASSLVLAGNNEQFF
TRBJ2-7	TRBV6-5	CASRRSSGSQQYF
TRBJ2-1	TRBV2	CASSLAGGIRNNEQFF
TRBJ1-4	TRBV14	CASSHSGVQLFF
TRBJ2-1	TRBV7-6	CASSYQRGSSYNEQFF
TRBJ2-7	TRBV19	CASSSHGTGINEQYF
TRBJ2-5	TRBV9	CASSGVSASGRETQYF
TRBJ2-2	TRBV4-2	CASSHIGTSGRQNTGELFF
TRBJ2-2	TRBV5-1	CASSLVQGSTGELFF
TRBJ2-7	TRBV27	CATSVGRRGRESYEQYF
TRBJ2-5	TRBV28	CASSPHSGRAAETQYF
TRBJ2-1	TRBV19	CASSILRESYNEQFF
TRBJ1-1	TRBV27	CASSFRGGEAFF
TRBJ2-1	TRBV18	CASSPSWTKGFYEQFF
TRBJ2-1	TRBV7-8	CASSPRAGGAQFF
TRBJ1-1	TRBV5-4	CASSLRTGANTEAFF
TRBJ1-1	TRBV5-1	CASSRIPRDRSTEAFF
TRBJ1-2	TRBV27	CASSPRTGGYGYTF
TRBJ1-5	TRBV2	CASSIDGNQPQHF
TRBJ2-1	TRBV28	CASSSGQYSNEQFF
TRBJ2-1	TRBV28	CASSFLTSGRSNEQFF
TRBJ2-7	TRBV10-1	CASSESGLAGGSYEQYF